The clone carrying this T cell receptor beta chain was seen many times. The study recruited people aged roughly 18 to 95 years across 20 to 30 US areas. Assignment of participants to cohorts was predicated upon participant-reported clinical history. Libraries were prepared by immunoSEQ multiplex PCR; TCRdb keeps only in-frame clonotypes and omits some of them. This sample carries a few hundred thousand clones, approximately 85% of them seen once, and the ten largest clones take just over 6.5%. This entry comes from a study of blood T cell repertoires in COVID-19. The CDR3 contains 12 residues. Trimming pared 4 bases from V and 4 bases from J, leaving 11 bases between. Germline V CDR1 and CDR2: SQVTM, ANQGSEA.

This receptor was taken from a woman aged 45-65 years who had been exposed to COVID-19. The J gene is TRBJ2-7, the V gene TRBV29-1, with D maybe TRBD2 (5 bases). Specimen: PBMCs or T cells enriched from blood (not recorded which). This chain's CDR3 is CSVGEGGYEQYF. The CDR3 DNA reads TGCAGCGTTGGCGAGGGTGGGTACGAGCAGTACTTC.